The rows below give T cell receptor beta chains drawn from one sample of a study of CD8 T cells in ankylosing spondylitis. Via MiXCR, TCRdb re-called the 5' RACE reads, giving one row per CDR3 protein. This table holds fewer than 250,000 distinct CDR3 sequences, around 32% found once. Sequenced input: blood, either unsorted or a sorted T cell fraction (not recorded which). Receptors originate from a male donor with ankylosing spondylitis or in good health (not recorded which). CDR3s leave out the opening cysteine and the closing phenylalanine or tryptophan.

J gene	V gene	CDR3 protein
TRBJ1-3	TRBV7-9	ASSLLAGPRSGNTIY
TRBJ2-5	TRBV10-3	AISDQYSGETQY
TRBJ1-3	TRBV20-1	SAIQGFSGNTIY
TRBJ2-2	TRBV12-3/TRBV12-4	ASSLNPVGGELF
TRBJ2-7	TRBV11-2	ASSSLGQGSSYEQY
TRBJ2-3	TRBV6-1	ASSEALRATDTQY
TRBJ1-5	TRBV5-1	ASSAGTGRNSNQPQH
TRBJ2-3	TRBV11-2	ASSARTGAGTDTQY
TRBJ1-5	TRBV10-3	AIAEGGSRPQH
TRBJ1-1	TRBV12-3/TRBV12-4	ASSWGTGGTEAF
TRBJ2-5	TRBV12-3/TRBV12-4	ASSFRGVYQETQY
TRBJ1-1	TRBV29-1	SVLAETTEAF
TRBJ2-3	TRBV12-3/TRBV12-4	ASSLGTASTDTQY
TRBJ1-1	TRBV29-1	SVVGWDRGNTEAF
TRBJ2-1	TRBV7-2	ASSLASGGAGEQF
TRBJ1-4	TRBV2	ASSRQEGVEKLF
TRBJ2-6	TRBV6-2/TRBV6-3	ASSRPRASGANVLT
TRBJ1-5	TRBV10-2	ASSISDNQPQH
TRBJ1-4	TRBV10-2	ASSDVRATDEKLF
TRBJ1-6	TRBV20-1	SASGEGISSPLH
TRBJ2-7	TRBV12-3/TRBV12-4	ASSEKQGAYEQY
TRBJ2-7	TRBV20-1	SGTFGVGEQY
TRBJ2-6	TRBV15	ATQGSGANVLT
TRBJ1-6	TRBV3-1	ASSQDGSGAPLH
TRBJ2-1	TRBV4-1	ASSSGTMGTNEQF